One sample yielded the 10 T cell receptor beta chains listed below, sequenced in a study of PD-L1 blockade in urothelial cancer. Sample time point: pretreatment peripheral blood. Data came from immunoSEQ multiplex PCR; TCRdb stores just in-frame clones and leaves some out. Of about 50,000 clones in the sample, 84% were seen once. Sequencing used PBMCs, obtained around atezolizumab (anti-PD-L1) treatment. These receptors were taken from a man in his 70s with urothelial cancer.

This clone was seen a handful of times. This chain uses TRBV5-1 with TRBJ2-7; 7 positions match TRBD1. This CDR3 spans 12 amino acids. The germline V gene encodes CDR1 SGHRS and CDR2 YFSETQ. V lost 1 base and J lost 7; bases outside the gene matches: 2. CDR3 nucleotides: TGCGCCAGCAGCTTGACAGGGGTTGAGCAGTACTTC. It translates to CASSLTGVEQYF. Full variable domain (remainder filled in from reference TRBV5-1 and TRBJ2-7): KAGVTQTPRYLIKTRGQQVTLSCSPISGHRSVSWYQQTPGQGLQFLFEYFSETQRNKGNFPGRFSGRQFSNSRSEMNVSTLELGDSALYLCASSLTGVEQYFGPGTRLTVT.

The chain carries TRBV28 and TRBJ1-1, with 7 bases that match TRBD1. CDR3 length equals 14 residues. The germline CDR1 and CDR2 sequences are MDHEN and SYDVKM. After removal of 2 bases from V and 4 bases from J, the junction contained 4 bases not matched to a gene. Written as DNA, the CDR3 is TGTGCCAGCAGTTTAGGTGGGACAGCCACTGAAGCTTTCTTT. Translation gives CASSLGGTATEAFF.

This CDR3 is CASSLRTGNYGSEQYF. The CDR3 bases are TGTGCCAGCAGTTTGAGGACAGGGAATTACGGGTCCGAGCAGTACTTC. The V call is TRBV27, the J call TRBJ2-7, with 8 bases fitting TRBD1. V was clipped by 3 bases and J by 6 bases; unmatched bases: 13. CDR1 is MNHEY, CDR2 SMNVEV, per germline (reference sequence). This CDR3 has 16 amino acids.

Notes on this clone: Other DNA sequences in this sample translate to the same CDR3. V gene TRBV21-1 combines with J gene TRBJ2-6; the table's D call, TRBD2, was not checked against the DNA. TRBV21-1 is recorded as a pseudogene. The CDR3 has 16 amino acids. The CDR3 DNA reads TGTGCCAGCACACTAGCGGAGGTCTCTGGGGCCAACGTCCTGACTTTC. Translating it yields CASTLAEVSGANVLTF.

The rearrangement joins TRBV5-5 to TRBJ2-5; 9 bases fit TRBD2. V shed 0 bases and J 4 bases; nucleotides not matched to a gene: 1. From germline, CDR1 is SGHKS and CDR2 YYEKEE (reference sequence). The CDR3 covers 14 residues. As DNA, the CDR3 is TGTGCCAGCAGCTTGGAACTAGCGGGAGAGACCCAGTACTTC. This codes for CASSLELAGETQYF.

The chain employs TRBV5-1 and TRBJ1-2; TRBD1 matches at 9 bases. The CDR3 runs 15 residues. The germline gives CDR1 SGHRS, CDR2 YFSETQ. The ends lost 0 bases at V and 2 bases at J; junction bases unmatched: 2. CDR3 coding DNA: TGCGCCAGCAGCTTGGACGGACAGGGGAACTATGGCTACACCTTC. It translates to CASSLDGQGNYGYTF.

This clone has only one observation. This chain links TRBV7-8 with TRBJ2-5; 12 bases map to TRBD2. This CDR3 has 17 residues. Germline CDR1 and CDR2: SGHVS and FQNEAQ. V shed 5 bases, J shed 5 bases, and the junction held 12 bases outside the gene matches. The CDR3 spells CASSPWTSGNLPETQYF. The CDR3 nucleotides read TGTGCCAGCAGCCCTTGGACTAGCGGGAATCTCCCGGAGACCCAGTACTTC.

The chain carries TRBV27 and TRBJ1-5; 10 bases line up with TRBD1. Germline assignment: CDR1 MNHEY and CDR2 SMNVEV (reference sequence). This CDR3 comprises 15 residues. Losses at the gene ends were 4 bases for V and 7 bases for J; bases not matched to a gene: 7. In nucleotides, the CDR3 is TGTGCCAGCAGTTGGCAGACAGGGGGCGGGCAGCCCCAGCATTTT. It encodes CASSWQTGGGQPQHF.

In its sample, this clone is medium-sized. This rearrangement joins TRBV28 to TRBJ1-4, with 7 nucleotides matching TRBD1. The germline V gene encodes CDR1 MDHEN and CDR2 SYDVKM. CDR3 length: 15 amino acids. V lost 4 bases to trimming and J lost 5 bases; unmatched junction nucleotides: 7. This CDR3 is CASSSSGQSNEKLFF. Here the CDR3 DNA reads TGTGCCAGCAGTTCCTCGGGACAGTCAAATGAAAAACTGTTTTTT.

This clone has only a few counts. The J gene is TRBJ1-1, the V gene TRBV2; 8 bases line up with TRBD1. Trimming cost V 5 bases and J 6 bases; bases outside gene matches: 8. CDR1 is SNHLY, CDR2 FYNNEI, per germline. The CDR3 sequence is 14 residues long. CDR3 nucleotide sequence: TGTGCCAGCAGTCTCTCCCAGGGGGCCGCTGAAGCTTTCTTT. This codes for CASSLSQGAAEAFF.